This T cell receptor beta chain was profiled in a study of T cell repertoires in cytomegalovirus infection. Details on this clonotype: The antigen is undetermined.

The CDR3 is made up of 12 amino acids. Germline V lookup: CDR1 DFQATT, CDR2 SNEGSKA (reference sequence). Germline trimming cut 4 bases from V and 1 base from J; bases unmatched to any gene: 1. TCRdb itself ran the reads through MiXCR, one entry per CDR3 protein. Among roughly 730,000 distinct CDR3 sequences listed, roughly a third were seen once. Study outcomes and limitations: The cumulative frequency of public TCR beta families identified carriers of CMV plus the relevant HLA.

The sequence was collected from a human donor in good health (CMV status not recorded). Some clones in this sample may be carry-over from other donors' samples. The J gene is TRBJ2-7, the V gene TRBV20-1; 7 positions match TRBD2. Specimen: cultured PBMCs, collected from culture after CMV antigen stimulation. The CDR3 nucleotides read TGCAGTGCTACTAGCGGTTCCTACGAGCAGTACTTC. The encoded protein is CSATSGSYEQYF.